The clone carrying this TCR beta chain was recorded at least ten times. What it recognizes is unknown. The entry originates in a study of T cells in Graves' hyperthyroidism and ophthalmopathy. Amplified regions were TCR beta CDR3 sequences from RNA transcripts. First-round RT-PCR with HTBI primers amplified the TCR CDR3 region. One entry per CDR3 protein results from TCRdb running MiXCR on the multiplex PCR reads. The data show around 420,000 distinct CDR3 sequences, roughly an eighth seen once. Findings of the study overall: Ophthalmopathy was identified by the model a median approximately six months ahead of onset.

In patients aged 18 to 65, hyperthyroidism was newly diagnosed, with duration under 2 months. Uncontrolled infection, other autoimmune disease, pregnancy and lactation each barred patients from inclusion. The PBMCs were taken from 10 ml of fresh peripheral blood. CDR3 size: 13 residues. V gave up 1 base and J gave up 7 bases, with 8 bases separating them. The V gene's germline CDR1 is SGHTA and CDR2 FQGNSA. This clonotype was obtained from a woman under 30 with Graves' hyperthyroidism. Sequenced: blood. This rearrangement joins TRBV7-2 to TRBJ1-5, with unresolved D. CDR3 residues: CASSLGTHQPQHF. The CDR3 nucleotides read TGTGCCAGCAGCTTAGGGACCCACCAGCCCCAGCATTTT.